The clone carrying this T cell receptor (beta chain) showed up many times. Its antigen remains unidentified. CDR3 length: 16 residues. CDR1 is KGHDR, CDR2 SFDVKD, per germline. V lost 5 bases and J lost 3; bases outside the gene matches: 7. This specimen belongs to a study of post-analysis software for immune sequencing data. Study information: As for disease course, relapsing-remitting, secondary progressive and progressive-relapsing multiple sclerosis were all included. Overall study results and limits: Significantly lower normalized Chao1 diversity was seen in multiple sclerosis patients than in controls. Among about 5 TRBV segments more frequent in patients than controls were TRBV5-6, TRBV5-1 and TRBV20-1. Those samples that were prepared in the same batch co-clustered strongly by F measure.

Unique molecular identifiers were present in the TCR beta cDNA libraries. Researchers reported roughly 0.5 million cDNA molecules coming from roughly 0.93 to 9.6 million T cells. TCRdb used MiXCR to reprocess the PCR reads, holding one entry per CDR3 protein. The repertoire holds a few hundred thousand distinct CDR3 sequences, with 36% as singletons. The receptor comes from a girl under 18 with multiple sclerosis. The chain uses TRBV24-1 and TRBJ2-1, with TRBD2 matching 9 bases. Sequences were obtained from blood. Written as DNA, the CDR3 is TGTGCCACCAGTGCGGGGACTAGCCTCATCTACAATGAGCAGTTCTTC. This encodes CATSAGTSLIYNEQFF.